This TCR beta chain was sequenced during a study of spatial heterogeneity in lung cancer. Trimming pared 7 bases from V and 2 bases from J, leaving 14 bases between. The CDR3 covers 14 residues. TCRdb re-analysed the 5' RACE reads in MiXCR, keeping a single row per CDR3 protein. The sample consists of fewer than 150,000 distinct CDR3 sequences, 11% of them appearing once. Noted time point: blood at routine non-recurrence follow-up after resection. This material consisted of PBMCs, taken at follow-up. This TCR was sampled from a female donor with early-stage non-small cell lung cancer. The chain joins TRBV12-3 or TRBV12-4 to TRBJ1-1, with D possibly TRBD1 on 6 matching bases. The CDR3 DNA follows: TGTGCCAGCAAGCCGGGACATAAAAACACTGAAGCTTTCTTT. Translating it yields CASKPGHKNTEAFF.